This TCR beta chain was identified during a study of PD-L1 blockade in urothelial cancer. Time point described: pretreatment peripheral blood. Data came from immunoSEQ multiplex PCR; TCRdb stores just in-frame clones and leaves some out. The repertoire holds about 79,000 clones, with roughly 80% as singletons. CDR1 is MGHRA, CDR2 YSYEKL, per germline. This CDR3 contains 14 residues. With V trimmed by 4 bases and J by 3 bases, 6 bases remained unmatched. This specimen was PBMCs, taken around atezolizumab (anti-PD-L1) treatment. The V gene is TRBV4-1, the J gene TRBJ2-7, with 7 bases matching TRBD2. The sequence was obtained from a man aged 40-55 years with urothelial cancer. In DNA form, the CDR3 reads TGCGCCAGCAGCCTAAGGGAGGGGTTCTACGAGCAGTACTTC. Translating it yields CASSLREGFYEQYF.